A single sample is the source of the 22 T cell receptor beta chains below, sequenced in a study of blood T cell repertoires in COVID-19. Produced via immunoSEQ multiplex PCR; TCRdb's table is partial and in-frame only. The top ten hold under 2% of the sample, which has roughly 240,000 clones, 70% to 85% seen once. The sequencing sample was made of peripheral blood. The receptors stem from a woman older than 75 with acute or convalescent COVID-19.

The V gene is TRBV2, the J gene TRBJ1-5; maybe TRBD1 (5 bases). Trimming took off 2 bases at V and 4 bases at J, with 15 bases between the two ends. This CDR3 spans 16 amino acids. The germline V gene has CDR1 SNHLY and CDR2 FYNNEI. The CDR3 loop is CASSESDTHRNQPQHF. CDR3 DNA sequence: TGTGCCAGCAGTGAATCGGACACGCACCGGAATCAGCCCCAGCATTTT.

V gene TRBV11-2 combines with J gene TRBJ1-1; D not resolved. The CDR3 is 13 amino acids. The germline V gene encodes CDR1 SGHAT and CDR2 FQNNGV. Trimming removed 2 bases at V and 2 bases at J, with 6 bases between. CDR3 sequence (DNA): TGTGCCAGCAGCTTAATGGCTAACACTGAAGCTTTCTTT. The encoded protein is CASSLMANTEAFF.

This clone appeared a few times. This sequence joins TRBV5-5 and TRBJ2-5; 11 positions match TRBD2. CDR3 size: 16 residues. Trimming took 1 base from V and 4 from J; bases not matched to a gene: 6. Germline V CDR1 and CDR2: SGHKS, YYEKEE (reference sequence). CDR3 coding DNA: TGTGCCAGCAGCTTGTTGACTAGCGGGGTGGGAGAGACCCAGTACTTC. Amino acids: CASSLLTSGVGETQYF. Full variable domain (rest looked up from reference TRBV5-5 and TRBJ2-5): DAGVTQSPTHLIKTRGQQVTLRCSPISGHKSVSWYQQVLGQGPQFIFQYYEKEERGRGNFPDRFSARQFPNYSSELNVNALLLGDSALYLCASSLLTSGVGETQYFGPGTRLLVL.

The CDR3 here is CASSFLAGVDYEQFF. Here the CDR3 DNA reads TGCGCCAGCAGCTTTCTAGCGGGGGTGGACTATGAGCAGTTCTTC. This chain uses TRBV5-1 with TRBJ2-1; 10 positions match TRBD2. Germline V gives CDR1 SGHRS, CDR2 YFSETQ. With 2 bases clipped from V and 8 bases from J, the junction kept 7 bases outside the gene matches. The CDR3 spans 15 residues.

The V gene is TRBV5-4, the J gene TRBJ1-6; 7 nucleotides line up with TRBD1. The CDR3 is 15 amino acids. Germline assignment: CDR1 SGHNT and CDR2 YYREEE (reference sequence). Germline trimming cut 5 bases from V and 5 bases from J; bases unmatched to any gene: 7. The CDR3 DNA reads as TGTGCCAGCAGGACTGGAGGACAGGATAATTCACCCCTCCACTTT. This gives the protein CASRTGGQDNSPLHF.

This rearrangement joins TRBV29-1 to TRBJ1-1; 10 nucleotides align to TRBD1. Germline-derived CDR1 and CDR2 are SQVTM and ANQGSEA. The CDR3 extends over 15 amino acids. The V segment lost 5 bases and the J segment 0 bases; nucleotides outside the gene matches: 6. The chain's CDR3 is CSVPRQGALNTEAFF. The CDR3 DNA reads TGCAGCGTTCCCCGACAGGGGGCATTGAACACTGAAGCTTTCTTT.

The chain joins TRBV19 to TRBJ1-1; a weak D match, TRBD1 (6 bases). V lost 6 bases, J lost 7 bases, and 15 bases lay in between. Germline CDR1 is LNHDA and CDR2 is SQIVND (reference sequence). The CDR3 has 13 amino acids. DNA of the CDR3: TGTGCCAGTAGGTCCACAGGGAGTAGTGAAGCTTTCTTT. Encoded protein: CASRSTGSSEAFF. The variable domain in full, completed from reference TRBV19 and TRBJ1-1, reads DGGITQSPKYLFRKEGQNVTLSCEQNLNHDAMYWYRQDPGQGLRLIYYSQIVNDFQKGDIAEGYSVSREKKESFPLTVTSAQKNPTAFYLCASRSTGSSEAFFGQGTRLTVV.

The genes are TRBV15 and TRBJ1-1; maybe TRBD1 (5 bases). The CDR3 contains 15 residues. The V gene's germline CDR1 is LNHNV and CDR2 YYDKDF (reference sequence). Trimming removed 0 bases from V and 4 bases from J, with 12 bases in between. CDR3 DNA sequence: TGTGCCACCAGCAGAGATCAGGGTTGGGCCACTGAAGCTTTCTTT. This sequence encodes CATSRDQGWATEAFF.

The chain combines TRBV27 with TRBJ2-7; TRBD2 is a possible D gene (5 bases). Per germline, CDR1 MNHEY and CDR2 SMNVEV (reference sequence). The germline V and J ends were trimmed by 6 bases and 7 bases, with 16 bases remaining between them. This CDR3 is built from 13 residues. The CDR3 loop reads CASRLDWAQEQYF. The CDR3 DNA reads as TGTGCCAGCAGGCTGGACTGGGCACAGGAGCAGTACTTC.

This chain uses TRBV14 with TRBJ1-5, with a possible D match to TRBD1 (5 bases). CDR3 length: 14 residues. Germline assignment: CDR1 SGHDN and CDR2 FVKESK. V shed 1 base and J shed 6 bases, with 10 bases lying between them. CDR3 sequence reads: CASSQVQGSQPQHF. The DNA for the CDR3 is TGTGCCAGCAGCCAAGTCCAGGGATCTCAGCCCCAGCATTTT.

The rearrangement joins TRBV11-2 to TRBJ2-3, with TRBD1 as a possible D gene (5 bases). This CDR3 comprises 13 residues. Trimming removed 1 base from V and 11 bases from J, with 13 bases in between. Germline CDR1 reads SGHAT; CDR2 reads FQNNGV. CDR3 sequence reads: CASSLGSRRGQYF. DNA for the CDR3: TGTGCCAGCAGCTTAGGGTCGCGAAGGGGGCAGTATTTT.

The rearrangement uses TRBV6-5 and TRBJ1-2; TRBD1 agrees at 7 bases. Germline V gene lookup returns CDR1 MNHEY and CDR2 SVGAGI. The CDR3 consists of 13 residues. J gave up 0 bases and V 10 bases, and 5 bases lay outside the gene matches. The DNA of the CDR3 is TGTGCCACCTCCGGGACAGCTAACTATGGCTACACCTTC. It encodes CATSGTANYGYTF.

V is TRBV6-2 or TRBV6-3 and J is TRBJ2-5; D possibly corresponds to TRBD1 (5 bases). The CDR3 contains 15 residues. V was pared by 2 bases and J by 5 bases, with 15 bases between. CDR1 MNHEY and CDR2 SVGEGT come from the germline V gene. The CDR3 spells CASSYLGRKGETQYF. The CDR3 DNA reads TGTGCCAGCAGTTACCTCGGTAGAAAGGGGGAGACCCAGTACTTC.

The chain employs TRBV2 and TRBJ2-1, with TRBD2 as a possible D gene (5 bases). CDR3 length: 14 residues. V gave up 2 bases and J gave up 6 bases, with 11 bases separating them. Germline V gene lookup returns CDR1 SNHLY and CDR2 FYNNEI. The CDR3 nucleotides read TGTGCCAGCAGTGAAACGACACTAGTCAATGAGCAGTTCTTC. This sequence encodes CASSETTLVNEQFF.

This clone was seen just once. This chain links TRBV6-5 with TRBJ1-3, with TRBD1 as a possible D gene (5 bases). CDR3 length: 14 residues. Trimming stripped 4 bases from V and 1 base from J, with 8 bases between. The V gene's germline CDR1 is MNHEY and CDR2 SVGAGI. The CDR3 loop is CASSWRGSGNTIYF. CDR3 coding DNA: TGTGCCAGCAGTTGGAGGGGTTCTGGAAACACCATATATTTT.

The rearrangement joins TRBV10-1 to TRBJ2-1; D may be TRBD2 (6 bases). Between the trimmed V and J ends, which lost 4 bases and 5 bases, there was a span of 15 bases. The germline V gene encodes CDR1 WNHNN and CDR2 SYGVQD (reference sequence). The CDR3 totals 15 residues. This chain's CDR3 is CASSVGTVKNNEQFF. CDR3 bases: TGCGCCAGCAGTGTCGGGACTGTCAAGAACAATGAGCAGTTCTTC.

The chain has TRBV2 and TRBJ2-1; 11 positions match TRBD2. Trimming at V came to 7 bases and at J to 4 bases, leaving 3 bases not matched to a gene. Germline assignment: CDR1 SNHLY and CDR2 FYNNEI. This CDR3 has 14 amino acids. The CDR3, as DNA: TGTGCCAGCAAGGGACTAGCGGCGTACAATGAGCAGTTCTTC. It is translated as CASKGLAAYNEQFF.

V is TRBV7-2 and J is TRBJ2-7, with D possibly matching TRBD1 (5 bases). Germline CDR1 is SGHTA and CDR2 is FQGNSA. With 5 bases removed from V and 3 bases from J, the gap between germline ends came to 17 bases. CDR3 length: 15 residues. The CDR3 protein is CASSPQKGIGYEQYF. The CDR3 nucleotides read TGTGCCAGCAGCCCCCAGAAGGGGATAGGCTACGAGCAGTACTTC. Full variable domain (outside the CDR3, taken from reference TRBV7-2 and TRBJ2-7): GAGVSQSPSNKVTEKGKDVELRCDPISGHTALYWYRQSLGQGLEFLIYFQGNSAPDKSGLPSDRFSAERTGGSVSTLTIQRTQQEDSAVYLCASSPQKGIGYEQYFGPGTRLTVT.

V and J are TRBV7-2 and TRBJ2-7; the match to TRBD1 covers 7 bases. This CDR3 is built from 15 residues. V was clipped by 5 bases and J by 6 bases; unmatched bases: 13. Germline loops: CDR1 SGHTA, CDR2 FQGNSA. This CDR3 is CASSKATGLYPEQYF. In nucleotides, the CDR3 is TGTGCCAGCAGCAAAGCGACAGGGTTATACCCCGAGCAGTACTTC.

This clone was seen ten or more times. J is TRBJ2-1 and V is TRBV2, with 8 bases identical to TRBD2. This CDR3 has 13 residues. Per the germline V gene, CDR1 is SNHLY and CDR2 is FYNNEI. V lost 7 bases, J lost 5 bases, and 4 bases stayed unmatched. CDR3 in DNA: TGTGCCAGCACACTAGCGGAAAACAATGAGCAGTTCTTC. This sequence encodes CASTLAENNEQFF.

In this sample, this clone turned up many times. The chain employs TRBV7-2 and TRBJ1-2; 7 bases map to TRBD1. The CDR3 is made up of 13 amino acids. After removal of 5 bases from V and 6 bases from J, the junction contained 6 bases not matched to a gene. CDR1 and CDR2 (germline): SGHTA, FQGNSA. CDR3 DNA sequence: TGTGCCAGCAGCAGGGACAGATGGAATGGCTACACCTTC. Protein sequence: CASSRDRWNGYTF.

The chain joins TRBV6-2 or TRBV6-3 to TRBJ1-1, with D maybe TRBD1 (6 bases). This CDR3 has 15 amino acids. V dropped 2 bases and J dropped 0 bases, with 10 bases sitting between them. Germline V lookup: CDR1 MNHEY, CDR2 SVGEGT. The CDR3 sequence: CASSYRQVMNTEAFF. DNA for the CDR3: TGTGCCAGCAGTTACAGACAGGTCATGAACACTGAAGCTTTCTTT.